This TCR beta chain came from a study of blood T cell repertoires in COVID-19. Across the study: The study drew acute and convalescent COVID-19 samples from the United States, Italy and Spain. From T cells, B-cell-depleted T cells, or PBMCs came the material, which was cDNA or gDNA.

In the original analysis: Reference gene primers were amplified, and this amplification served to estimate nucleated cell counts. Using immunoSEQ multiplex PCR, the repertoire was profiled, and TCRdb retains in-frame clones only, with some absent. D and trimming come from the DNA, and the V and J calls and clone size come from that table. Of about 260,000 clones in the sample, over 75% are singletons; the top ten hold roughly 2.5%. Germline CDR1 LNHDA, CDR2 SQIVND (reference sequence). The V gene end was trimmed by 6 bases and the J gene end by 1 base; junction bases not matched to a gene: 6. This CDR3 region has 15 residues.

The chain joins TRBV19 to TRBJ2-7; 10 bases align to TRBD2. The sequencing sample was made of peripheral blood. The clonotype was recovered from a woman aged 50 to 60 with acute or convalescent COVID-19. CDR3 sequence: CASRGTSAPSYEQYF. The CDR3 DNA reads as TGTGCCAGTAGGGGGACTAGCGCACCATCCTACGAGCAGTACTTC.